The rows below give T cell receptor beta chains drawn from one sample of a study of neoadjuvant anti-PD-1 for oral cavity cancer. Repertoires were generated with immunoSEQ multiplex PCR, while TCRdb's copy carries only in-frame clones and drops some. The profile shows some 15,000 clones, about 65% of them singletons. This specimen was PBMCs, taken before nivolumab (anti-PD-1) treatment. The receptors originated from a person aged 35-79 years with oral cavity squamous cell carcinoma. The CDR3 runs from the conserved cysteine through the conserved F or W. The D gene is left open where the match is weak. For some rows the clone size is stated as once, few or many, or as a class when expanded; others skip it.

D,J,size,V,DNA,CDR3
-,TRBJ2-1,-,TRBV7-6,TGTGCCAGCAGCTTAGCGGGAGGGGGGAGCTACAATGAGCAGTTCTTC,CASSLAGGGSYNEQFF
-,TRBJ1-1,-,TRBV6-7,TGTGCCAGCCTCACGGGACGGTTAAACACTGAAGCTTTCTTT,CASLTGRLNTEAFF
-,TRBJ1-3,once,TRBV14,TGTGCCAGCAGCCAAGCTATCTCTGGAAACACCATATATTTT,CASSQAISGNTIYF
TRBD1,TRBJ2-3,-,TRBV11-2,TGTGCCAGCAGCCAACGACAGGGTGGTAGCACAGATACGCAGTATTTT,CASSQRQGGSTDTQYF
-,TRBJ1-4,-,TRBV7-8,TGTGCCAGCAGTCGACGGCAAGGGGGGCTGGTTGAAAAACTGTTTTTT,CASSRRQGGLVEKLFF
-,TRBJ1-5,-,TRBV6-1,TGTGCCAGCAGTGAAGCTTGGCAGCCCCAGCATTTT,CASSEAWQPQHF
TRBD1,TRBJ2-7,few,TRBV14,TGTGCCAGCAGCCCGAGCCGGGACAGGAGGTACGAGCAGTACTTC,CASSPSRDRRYEQYF
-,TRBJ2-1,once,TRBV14,TGTGCCAGCAGCCAATCATTAGCAGGAGGGCATGAGCAGTTCTTC,CASSQSLAGGHEQFF
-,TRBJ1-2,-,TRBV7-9,TGTGCCAGCAGCGCCGGGACTACTAGAGGCTACACCTTC,CASSAGTTRGYTF
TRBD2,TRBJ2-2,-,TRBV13,TGTGCCAGCAGCTTAAGTAGCGGGAGAAGTCCGAACACCGGGGAGCTGTTTTTT,CASSLSSGRSPNTGELFF
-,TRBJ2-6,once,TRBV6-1,TGTGCCAGCAGTGAAGCGACGGGACGGGGGGCCAACGTCCTGACTTTC,CASSEATGRGANVLTF
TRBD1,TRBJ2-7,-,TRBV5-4,TGTGCCAGCAGCTACAGACAGGGCTTTAACTACGAGCAGTACTTC,CASSYRQGFNYEQYF
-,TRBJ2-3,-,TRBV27,TGTGCCAGCAGTTCCCTTCTTCGGGGTTTGACAGATACGCAGTATTTT,CASSSLLRGLTDTQYF
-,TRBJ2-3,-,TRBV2,TGTGCCAGCAGTGCGAATCCCACAGATACGCAGTATTTT,CASSANPTDTQYF
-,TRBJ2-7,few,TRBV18,TGTGCCAGCTCACCACCCCAGCGTCCCTACGAGCAGTACTTC,CASSPPQRPYEQYF
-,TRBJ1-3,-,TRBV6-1,TGTGCCAGCAGTATGGTATACACCATATATTTT,CASSMVYTIYF
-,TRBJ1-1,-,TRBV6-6,TGTGCCAGCAGGGACGGGATGCGGTCAGGTACTGAAGCTTTCTTT,CASRDGMRSGTEAFF
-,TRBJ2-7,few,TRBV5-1,TGCGCCAGCAGCTTGCAGGATACCTACGAGCAGTACTTC,CASSLQDTYEQYF
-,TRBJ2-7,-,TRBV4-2,TGTGCCAGCAGCCAAGCCGCTTACGAGCAGTACTTC,CASSQAAYEQYF
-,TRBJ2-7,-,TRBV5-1,TGCGCCAGCAGCCCCCCCTCCTTCGAGCAGTACTTC,CASSPPSFEQYF
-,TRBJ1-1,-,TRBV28,TGTGCCATCTCGGCGAAGAAAGCTTTCTTT,CAISAKKAFF
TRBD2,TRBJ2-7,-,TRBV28,TGTGCCAGCAGTTTCCTCGGGACTAGAGCCTACGAGCAGTACTTC,CASSFLGTRAYEQYF
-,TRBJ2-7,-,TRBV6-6,-,CASSSSGYEQYF
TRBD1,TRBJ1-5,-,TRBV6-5,TGTGCCAGCAGCCTTGACAGGGTTGGTCAGCCCCAGCATTTT,CASSLDRVGQPQHF
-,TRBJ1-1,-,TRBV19,TGTGCCAGTAGTCCGGGGTTCCTAATGAACACTGAAGCTTTCTTT,CASSPGFLMNTEAFF
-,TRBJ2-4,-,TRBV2,TGTGCCAGCAGTGTCTTGGACACCTTTCCCAAAAACATTCAGTACTTC,CASSVLDTFPKNIQYF
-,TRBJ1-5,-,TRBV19,TGTGCCAGTAGTATACGGACAGACCAGCCCCAGCATTTT,CASSIRTDQPQHF
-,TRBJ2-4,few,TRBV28,TGTGCCAGCAGTCTTGGGGGACCTCTAGCCAAAAACATTCAGTACTTC,CASSLGGPLAKNIQYF
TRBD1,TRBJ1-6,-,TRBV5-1,TGCGCCAGCAGCGTGACAGGGGAAACCAATTCACCCCTCCACTTT,CASSVTGETNSPLHF
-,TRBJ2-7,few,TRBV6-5,TGTGCCAGCAGTTACTCATTTGTCAGCACCTACGAGCAGTACTTC,CASSYSFVSTYEQYF
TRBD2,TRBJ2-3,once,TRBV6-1,TGTGCCAGTAAATTGCGGGAGACAGATACGCAGTATTTT,CASKLRETDTQYF
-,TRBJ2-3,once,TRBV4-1,TGCGCCAGCAGCCAGGGGTGGACCCAAACTTCTAGCACAGATACGCAGTATTTT,CASSQGWTQTSSTDTQYF
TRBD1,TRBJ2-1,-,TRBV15,TGTGCCACCAGCAGGTCCCGGACAGGGGTTCGAAATGAGCAGTTCTTC,CATSRSRTGVRNEQFF
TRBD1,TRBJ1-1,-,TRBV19,TGTGCCAGTGGGACAGAAGGGAACACTGAAGCTTTCTTT,CASGTEGNTEAFF
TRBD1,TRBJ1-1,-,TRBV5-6,TGTGCCAGCAGCTTACCCGGGACAGGGCGGCACACTGAAGCTTTCTTT,CASSLPGTGRHTEAFF
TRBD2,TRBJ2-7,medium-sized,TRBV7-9,TGTGCCAGCAGCTCCCCGGGGGGGCACGAGCAGTACTTC,CASSSPGGHEQYF
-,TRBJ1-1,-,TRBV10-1,TGCGCCAGCAGTGAGTCGCCGGTTTCGGGTGGAGGGAGGAACACTGAAGCTTTCTTT,CASSESPVSGGGRNTEAFF
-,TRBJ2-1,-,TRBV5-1,TGCGCCAGCAGCTTGTCCGGCCAGAACAATGAGCAGTTCTTC,CASSLSGQNNEQFF
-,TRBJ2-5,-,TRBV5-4,TGTGCCAGCACCCCGGGGGTGGGAGAGACCCAGTACTTC,CASTPGVGETQYF
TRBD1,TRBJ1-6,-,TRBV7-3,TGTGCCAGCAGCTCGACAGGGAATTCACCCCTCCACTTT,CASSSTGNSPLHF
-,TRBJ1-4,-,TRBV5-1,TGCGCCAGCAGCATCGGCAGGGGTACAACTAATGAAAAACTGTTTTTT,CASSIGRGTTNEKLFF